Shown below are 26 T cell receptor beta chains from a single sample sequenced in a study of blood T cell repertoires in COVID-19. Profiling relied on immunoSEQ multiplex PCR, and the TCRdb table lists in-frame clones only, not all of them. The repertoire holds 150,000 or so clones, with around 79% as singletons. What was sequenced was PBMCs or T cells enriched from blood (not recorded which). The receptor set was obtained from a man between 45 and 60 years old who had recovered from COVID-19.

The chain combines TRBV10-2 with TRBJ1-2, with 8 positions matching TRBD1. The junction had 12 bases not matched to a gene; V was cut back by 8 bases and J by 4 bases. The CDR3 has 15 residues. Germline V gene data show CDR1 as WSHSY and CDR2 as SAAADI. CDR3 sequence (DNA): TGCGCCAGCCTACCGTCAGGGGGCGCCGGCTATGGCTACACCTTC. Translation: CASLPSGGAGYGYTF.

The V gene is TRBV3-1 (or the pseudogene TRBV3-2), the J gene TRBJ1-3; D uncertain. CDR1 is LGHDT, CDR2 YNNKEL, per germline (reference sequence). The V and J ends lost 0 bases and 0 bases respectively, with 21 bases between them. This CDR3 region has 20 residues. The CDR3 coding sequence is TGTGCCAGCAGCCAAGACGGGGATATTAAAAGGGCCTACTCTGGAAACACCATATATTTT. Translating it yields CASSQDGDIKRAYSGNTIYF.

J is TRBJ2-1 and V is TRBV6-1, with D uncertain. CDR3 length equals 12 residues. V lost 2 bases and J lost 6, with 5 bases in between. CDR1 is MNHNS and CDR2 is SASEGT in the germline V gene. CDR3 in DNA: TGTGCCAGCAGTGAATATGTCAATGAGCAGTTCTTC. Translation: CASSEYVNEQFF.

The chain uses TRBV5-4 and TRBJ1-2; a weak D match, TRBD1 (6 bases). The germline CDR1 and CDR2 sequences are SGHNT and YYREEE (reference sequence). This CDR3 is built from 17 residues. The V gene lost 0 bases and the J gene lost 2 bases, with 17 bases spanning the gap. The CDR3 DNA sequence: TGTGCCAGCAGCTTGGTTCGGGGGGCCGTTGGGAACTATGGCTACACCTTC. Its protein product is CASSLVRGAVGNYGYTF.

This clone has a single count. The CDR3 DNA follows: TGTGCCAGCAGCCCTCGGAGCCGGCAAGAGACCCAGTACTTC. This translates into CASSPRSRQETQYF. The V and J genes are TRBV3-1 (or the pseudogene TRBV3-2) and TRBJ2-5; D not resolved. V lost 4 bases, J lost 2 bases, and 11 bases lay in between. Germline V gene lookup returns CDR1 LGHDT and CDR2 YNNKEL (reference sequence). CDR3 length: 14 amino acids.

The CDR3 is CASSEAGGLAYNEQFF. In DNA, the CDR3 is TGTGCCAGCAGTGAAGCGGGAGGGCTGGCCTACAATGAGCAGTTCTTC. V and J are TRBV6-1 and TRBJ2-1; 7 bases map to TRBD2. The CDR3 is made up of 16 amino acids. Germline loops: CDR1 MNHNS, CDR2 SASEGT. Trimming at V came to 0 bases and at J to 2 bases, leaving 4 bases not matched to a gene.

The chain couples TRBV27 to TRBJ2-7; 8 bases are a match to TRBD1. The CDR3 runs 17 residues. Germline CDR1 is MNHEY and CDR2 is SMNVEV (reference sequence). V gave up 5 bases and J gave up 2 bases; unmatched junction bases: 14. CDR3 in amino acids: CASSLGQGFGIAYEQYF. CDR3 DNA: TGTGCCAGCAGTCTCGGACAGGGTTTCGGTATAGCCTACGAGCAGTACTTC.

This chain connects TRBV18 to TRBJ2-3; 7 bases map to TRBD1. Unmatched junction bases numbered 6, after V lost 3 bases and J lost 0 bases. Per the germline V gene, CDR1 is KGHSH and CDR2 is LQKENI. The CDR3 covers 16 residues. The CDR3 spells CASSPVDRPSTDTQYF. The DNA of the CDR3 is TGTGCCAGCTCACCGGTGGACAGGCCAAGCACAGATACGCAGTATTTT.

CDR3 region: CATSATGTQTETQYF. For the CDR3, the DNA is TGTGCCACCAGTGCCACCGGGACACAGACAGAGACCCAGTACTTC. The chain combines TRBV24-1 with TRBJ2-5; TRBD1 might be the D (6 bases). The germline CDR1 and CDR2 sequences are KGHDR and SFDVKD. The CDR3 is 15 amino acids. Trimming shortened V by 5 bases and J by 4 bases, and 16 bases separated the two germline ends.

The chain links TRBV27 to TRBJ2-1; 14 bases are a match to TRBD2. From germline, CDR1 is MNHEY and CDR2 SMNVEV (reference sequence). This CDR3 spans 19 amino acids. The ends lost 5 bases at V and 0 bases at J; junction bases unmatched: 9. CDR3 sequence: CASSLTSGRATSSYNEQFF. In DNA form, the CDR3 reads TGTGCCAGCAGTCTGACTAGCGGGAGGGCCACGAGCTCCTACAATGAGCAGTTCTTC.

The genes are TRBV5-5 and TRBJ1-4, with 8 positions matching TRBD1. Germline CDR1 is SGHKS and CDR2 is YYEKEE (reference sequence). Trimming took 3 bases from V and 8 from J; bases not matched to a gene: 6. CDR3 length equals 14 residues. The CDR3 DNA is TGTGCCAGCAGCTCGACAGGGGCGGGCGAAAAACTGTTTTTT. Translating it yields CASSSTGAGEKLFF.

This clone has just a few counts. The genes are TRBV19 and TRBJ1-2, with a weak D call TRBD1 (6 bases). This CDR3 contains 14 residues. Germline V gene sequence: CDR1 LNHDA, CDR2 SQIVND (reference sequence). V was trimmed by 1 base and J by 4 bases, leaving 10 bases between them. The CDR3 here is CASSIGGHLYGYTF. The DNA of the CDR3 is TGTGCCAGTAGTATAGGGGGACACCTCTATGGCTACACCTTC.

The genes are TRBV13 and TRBJ1-1, with 8 bases that match TRBD1. V trimming: 1 base; J trimming: 2 bases; junction bases outside the gene matches: 9. The germline V gene has CDR1 PRHDT and CDR2 FYEKMQ (reference sequence). There are 17 residues in the CDR3. CDR3: CASSLDPWTGSNTEAFF. Here the CDR3 DNA reads TGTGCCAGCAGCTTAGACCCCTGGACAGGGAGTAACACTGAAGCTTTCTTT.

The chain carries TRBV2 and TRBJ2-5, with D maybe TRBD1 (6 bases). Germline assignment: CDR1 SNHLY and CDR2 FYNNEI. With 3 bases removed from V and 4 bases from J, the gap between germline ends came to 6 bases. The CDR3 runs 12 residues. The CDR3 nucleotides read TGTGCCAGCAGTGACAGGGGAGAGACCCAGTACTTC. Residues: CASSDRGETQYF.

A single count supports this clone. The V call is TRBV6-1, the J call TRBJ2-1; 11 positions match TRBD2. V shed 1 base, J shed 1 base, and the junction held 0 bases outside the gene matches. Germline V gene lookup returns CDR1 MNHNS and CDR2 SASEGT. The CDR3 contains 16 residues. The CDR3 sequence is CASSEGLAGSYNEQFF. The CDR3 DNA follows: TGTGCCAGCAGTGAAGGACTAGCGGGATCCTACAATGAGCAGTTCTTC.

This clone is a singleton in its sample. V is TRBV15 and J is TRBJ1-4, with D perhaps TRBD1 (5 bases). This CDR3 contains 16 residues. V lost 1 base to trimming and J lost 5 bases, with 14 bases between them. CDR1 is LNHNV, CDR2 YYDKDF, per germline (reference sequence). This chain's CDR3 is CATSRGPQGGNEKLFF. In DNA, the CDR3 is TGTGCCACCAGCAGAGGTCCTCAGGGAGGGAATGAAAAACTGTTTTTT.

V usage is TRBV11-2 and J usage is TRBJ1-5; D is ambiguous. Germline-derived CDR1 and CDR2 are SGHAT and FQNNGV. The V and J ends lost 5 bases and 7 bases respectively, with 12 bases between them. The CDR3 is 13 residues long. CDR3 DNA: TGTGCCAGCAGCGTTTCAACGAGCCAGCCCCAGCATTTT. Amino acid sequence: CASSVSTSQPQHF.

This chain joins TRBV4-1 and TRBJ2-7, with D tentatively TRBD1 (8 bases). The germline V gene has CDR1 MGHRA and CDR2 YSYEKL. CDR3 size: 15 residues. Trimming removed 0 bases from V and 5 bases from J, with 14 bases in between. CDR3 sequence reads: CASSQDWTGRDEQYF. The CDR3 DNA reads TGCGCCAGCAGCCAAGATTGGACAGGGAGGGACGAGCAGTACTTC.

V usage is TRBV29-1 and J usage is TRBJ1-6; D possibly corresponds to TRBD1 (6 bases). V was trimmed by 4 bases and J by 0 bases, leaving 7 bases between them. The CDR3 has 14 residues. CDR1 and CDR2 (germline): SQVTM, ANQGSEA. The CDR3 spells CSVADSSYNSPLHF. CDR3 sequence (DNA): TGCAGCGTTGCGGACAGCTCCTATAATTCACCCCTCCACTTT.

The V gene is TRBV5-4, the J gene TRBJ1-2; 7 bases are shared with TRBD1. Germline V gene sequence: CDR1 SGHNT, CDR2 YYREEE (reference sequence). The trim removed 0 bases at V and 5 bases at J, leaving 10 bases unmatched. This CDR3 is 16 amino acids long. CDR3 nucleotide sequence: TGTGCCAGCAGCTTGGCCCCGCGACAGGGTCATTATGGCTACACCTTC. This gives the protein CASSLAPRQGHYGYTF.

This chain uses TRBV5-6 with TRBJ2-7, with 12 bases lining up with TRBD2. CDR3 size: 18 residues. CDR1 is SGHDT, CDR2 YYEEEE, per germline. V lost 0 bases, J lost 0 bases, and 7 bases stayed unmatched. The CDR3, as DNA: TGTGCCAGCAGCTTGGGATCTAGCGGGGGGGCCACCTCCTACGAGCAGTACTTC. It encodes CASSLGSSGGATSYEQYF.

The chain couples TRBV3-1 (or the pseudogene TRBV3-2) to TRBJ2-3; 16 bases fit TRBD2. This CDR3 region has 21 residues. With V trimmed by 1 base and J by 4 bases, 14 bases remained unmatched. Germline assignment: CDR1 LGHDT and CDR2 YNNKEL (reference sequence). This chain's CDR3 is CASSQVLGTSGREEGADTQYF. CDR3 DNA: TGTGCCAGCAGCCAAGTTCTGGGGACTAGCGGGAGGGAGGAAGGGGCAGATACGCAGTATTTT.

The V call is TRBV18, the J call TRBJ2-7; 7 positions match TRBD1. The CDR3 has 15 residues. Unmatched junction bases numbered 10, after V lost 5 bases and J lost 3 bases. Germline lookup yields CDR1 KGHSH and CDR2 LQKENI. CDR3 sequence reads: CASSSTGESVYEQYF. DNA for the CDR3: TGTGCCAGCTCATCCACAGGGGAGTCCGTCTACGAGCAGTACTTC. The full variable domain, with the rest looked up from reference TRBV18 and TRBJ2-7, is NAGVMQNPRHLVRRRGQEARLRCSPMKGHSHVYWYRQLPEEGLKFMVYLQKENIIDESGMPKERFSAEFPKEGPSILRIQQVVRGDSAAYFCASSSTGESVYEQYFGPGTRLTVT.

J is TRBJ2-7 and V is TRBV7-9; TRBD1 is a possible D gene (5 bases). Between the trimmed V and J ends, which lost 1 base and 0 bases, there was a span of 10 bases. This CDR3 contains 15 residues. Germline CDR1 SEHNR, CDR2 FQNEAQ (reference sequence). The CDR3 bases are TGTGCCAGCAGCTTAGGGCCAGGGCGCTCCTACGAGCAGTACTTC. This sequence encodes CASSLGPGRSYEQYF.

The V call is TRBV7-8, the J call TRBJ1-5; TRBD1 matches 9 bases. The CDR3 extends over 15 amino acids. CDR1 is SGHVS and CDR2 is FQNEAQ in the germline V gene. The junction had 9 bases not matched to a gene; V was cut back by 6 bases and J by 6 bases. The CDR3 DNA reads as TGTGCCAGCAGACCTGGGACAGGGAACCTTCAGCCCCAGCATTTT. Its protein product is CASRPGTGNLQPQHF.

V usage is TRBV15 and J usage is TRBJ2-1, with a tentative D call TRBD2 (5 bases). V gave up 4 bases and J gave up 5 bases, with 18 bases separating them. The CDR3 covers 16 residues. Germline V CDR1 and CDR2: LNHNV, YYDKDF (reference sequence). The CDR3 sequence is CATSTHQTILDNEQFF. In DNA form, the CDR3 reads TGTGCCACCAGCACCCATCAGACTATACTAGACAATGAGCAGTTCTTC.